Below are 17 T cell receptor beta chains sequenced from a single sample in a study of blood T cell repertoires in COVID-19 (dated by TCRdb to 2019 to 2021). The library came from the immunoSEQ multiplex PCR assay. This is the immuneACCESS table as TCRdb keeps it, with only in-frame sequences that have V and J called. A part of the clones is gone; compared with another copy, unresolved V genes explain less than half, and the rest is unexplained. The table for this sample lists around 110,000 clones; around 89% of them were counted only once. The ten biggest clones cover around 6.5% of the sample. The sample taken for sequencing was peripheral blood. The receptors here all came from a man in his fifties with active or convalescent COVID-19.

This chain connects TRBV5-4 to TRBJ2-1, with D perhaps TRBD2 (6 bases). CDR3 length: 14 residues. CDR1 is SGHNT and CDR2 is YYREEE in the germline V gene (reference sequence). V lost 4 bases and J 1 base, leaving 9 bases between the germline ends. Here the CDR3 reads CASSGGSSYNEQFF. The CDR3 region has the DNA TGTGCCAGCAGCGGGGGGTCGTCCTACAATGAGCAGTTCTTC. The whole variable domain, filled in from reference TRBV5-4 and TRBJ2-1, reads ETGVTQSPTHLIKTRGQQVTLRCSSQSGHNTVSWYQQALGQGPQFIFQYYREEENGRGNFPPRFSGLQFPNYSSELNVNALELDDSALYLCASSGGSSYNEQFFGPGTRLTVL.

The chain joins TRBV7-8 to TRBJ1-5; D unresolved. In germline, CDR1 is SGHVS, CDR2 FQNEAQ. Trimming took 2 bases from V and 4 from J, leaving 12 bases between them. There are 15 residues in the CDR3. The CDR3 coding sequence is TGTGCCAGCAGCTTAATGAGGAGGACGAATCAGCCCCAGCATTTT. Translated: CASSLMRRTNQPQHF.

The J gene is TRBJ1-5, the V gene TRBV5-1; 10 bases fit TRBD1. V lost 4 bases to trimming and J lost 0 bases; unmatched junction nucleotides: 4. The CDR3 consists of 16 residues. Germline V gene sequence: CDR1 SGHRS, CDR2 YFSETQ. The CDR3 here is CASSRGTGDSNQPQHF. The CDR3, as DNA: TGCGCCAGCAGCAGGGGGACAGGGGATAGCAATCAGCCCCAGCATTTT.

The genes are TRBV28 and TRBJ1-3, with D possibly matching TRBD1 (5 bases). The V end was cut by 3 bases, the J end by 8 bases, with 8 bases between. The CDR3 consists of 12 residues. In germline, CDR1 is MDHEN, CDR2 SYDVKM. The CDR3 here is CASSLGGHTIYF. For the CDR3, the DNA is TGTGCCAGCAGTTTGGGGGGTCACACCATATATTTT.

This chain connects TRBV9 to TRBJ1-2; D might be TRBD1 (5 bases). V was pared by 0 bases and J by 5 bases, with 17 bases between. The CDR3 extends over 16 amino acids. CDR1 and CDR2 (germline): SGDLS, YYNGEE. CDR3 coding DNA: TGTGCCAGCAGCGTAGATGCATCGTCGGCAGGGTATGGCTACACCTTC. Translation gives CASSVDASSAGYGYTF.

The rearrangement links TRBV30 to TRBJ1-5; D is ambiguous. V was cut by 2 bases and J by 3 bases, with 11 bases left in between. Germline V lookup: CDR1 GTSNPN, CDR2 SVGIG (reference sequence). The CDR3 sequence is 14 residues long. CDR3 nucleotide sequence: TGTGCCTGGAGTACGGAGGGAAACAATCAGCCCCAGCATTTT. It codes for CAWSTEGNNQPQHF.

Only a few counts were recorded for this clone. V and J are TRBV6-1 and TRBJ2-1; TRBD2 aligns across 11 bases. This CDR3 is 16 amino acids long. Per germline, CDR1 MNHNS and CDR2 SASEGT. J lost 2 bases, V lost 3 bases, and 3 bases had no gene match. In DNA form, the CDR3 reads TGTGCCAGCAGTGATCCGGGACTAGCGGCCTACAATGAGCAGTTCTTC. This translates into CASSDPGLAAYNEQFF.

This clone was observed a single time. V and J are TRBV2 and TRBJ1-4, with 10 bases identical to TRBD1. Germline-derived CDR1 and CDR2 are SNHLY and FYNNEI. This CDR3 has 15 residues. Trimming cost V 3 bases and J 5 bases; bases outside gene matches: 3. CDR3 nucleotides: TGTGCCAGCAGTGAGGACAGGGGGTTCAATGAAAAACTGTTTTTT. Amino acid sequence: CASSEDRGFNEKLFF.

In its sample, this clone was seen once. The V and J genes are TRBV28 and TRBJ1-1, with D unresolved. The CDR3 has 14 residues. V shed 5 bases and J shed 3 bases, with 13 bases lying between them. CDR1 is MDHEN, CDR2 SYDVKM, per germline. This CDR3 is CASSGTEFYTEAFF. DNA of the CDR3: TGTGCCAGCAGTGGCACAGAGTTCTACACTGAAGCTTTCTTT.

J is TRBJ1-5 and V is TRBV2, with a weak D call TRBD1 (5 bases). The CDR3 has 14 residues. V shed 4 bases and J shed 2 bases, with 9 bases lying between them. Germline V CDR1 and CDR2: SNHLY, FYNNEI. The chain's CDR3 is CASSVGRGNQPQHF. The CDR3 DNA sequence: TGTGCCAGCAGTGTGGGCAGGGGCAATCAGCCCCAGCATTTT.

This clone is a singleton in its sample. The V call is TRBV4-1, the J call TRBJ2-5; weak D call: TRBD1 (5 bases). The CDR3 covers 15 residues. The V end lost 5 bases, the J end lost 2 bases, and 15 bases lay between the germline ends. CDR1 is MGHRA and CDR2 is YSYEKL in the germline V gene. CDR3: CASSGTGTLQETQYF. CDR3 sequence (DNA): TGCGCCAGCAGCGGAACAGGAACCCTGCAAGAGACCCAGTACTTC.

This CDR3 reads CASRGERTEAFF. CDR3 bases: TGCGCCAGCAGAGGGGAACGGACTGAAGCTTTCTTT. The chain joins TRBV5-1 to TRBJ1-1; a weak D match, TRBD1 (5 bases). The CDR3 consists of 12 residues. CDR1 and CDR2 from the germline V gene are SGHRS and YFSETQ. The V end lost 5 bases, the J end lost 5 bases, and 10 bases lay between the germline ends. Together with reference TRBV5-1 and TRBJ1-1, the CDR3 gives the full variable domain: KAGVTQTPRYLIKTRGQQVTLSCSPISGHRSVSWYQQTPGQGLQFLFEYFSETQRNKGNFPGRFSGRQFSNSRSEMNVSTLELGDSALYLCASRGERTEAFFGQGTRLTVV.

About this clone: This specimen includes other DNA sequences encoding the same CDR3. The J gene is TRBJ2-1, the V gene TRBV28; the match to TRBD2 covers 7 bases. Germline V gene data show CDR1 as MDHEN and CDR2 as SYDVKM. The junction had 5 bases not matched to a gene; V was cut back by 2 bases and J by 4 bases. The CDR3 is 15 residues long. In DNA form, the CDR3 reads TGTGCCAGCAGTTTAGGGCTAGCGGCATACAATGAGCAGTTCTTC. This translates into CASSLGLAAYNEQFF.

CDR3 amino acids: CASSQEARGIRPQHF. The CDR3 bases are TGCGCCAGCAGCCAAGAGGCCAGGGGAATAAGGCCCCAGCATTTT. This chain links TRBV4-3 with TRBJ1-5; TRBD1 might be the D (6 bases). This CDR3 contains 15 residues. The germline V and J ends were trimmed by 0 bases and 9 bases, with 15 bases remaining between them. The germline CDR1 and CDR2 sequences are LGHNA and YSLEER.

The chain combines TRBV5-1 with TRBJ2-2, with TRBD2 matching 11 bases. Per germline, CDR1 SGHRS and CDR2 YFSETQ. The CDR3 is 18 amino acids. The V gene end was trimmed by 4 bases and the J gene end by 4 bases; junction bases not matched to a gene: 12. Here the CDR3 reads CASSVGTSGFSATGELFF. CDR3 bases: TGCGCCAGCAGCGTGGGGACTAGCGGATTTAGCGCCACCGGGGAGCTGTTTTTT.

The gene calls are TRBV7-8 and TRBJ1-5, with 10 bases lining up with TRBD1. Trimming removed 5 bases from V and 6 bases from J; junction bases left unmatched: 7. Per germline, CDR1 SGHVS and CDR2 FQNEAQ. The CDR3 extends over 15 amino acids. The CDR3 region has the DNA TGTGCCAGCAGCCCCCGGACAGGGGGAAGTCAGCCCCAGCATTTT. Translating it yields CASSPRTGGSQPQHF.

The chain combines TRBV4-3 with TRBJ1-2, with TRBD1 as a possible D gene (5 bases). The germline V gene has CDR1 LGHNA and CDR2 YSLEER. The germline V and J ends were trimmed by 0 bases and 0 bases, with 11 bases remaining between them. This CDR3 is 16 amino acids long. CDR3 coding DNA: TGCGCCAGCAGCCAAGATCCCACAGGAGCTAACTATGGCTACACCTTC. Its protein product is CASSQDPTGANYGYTF.